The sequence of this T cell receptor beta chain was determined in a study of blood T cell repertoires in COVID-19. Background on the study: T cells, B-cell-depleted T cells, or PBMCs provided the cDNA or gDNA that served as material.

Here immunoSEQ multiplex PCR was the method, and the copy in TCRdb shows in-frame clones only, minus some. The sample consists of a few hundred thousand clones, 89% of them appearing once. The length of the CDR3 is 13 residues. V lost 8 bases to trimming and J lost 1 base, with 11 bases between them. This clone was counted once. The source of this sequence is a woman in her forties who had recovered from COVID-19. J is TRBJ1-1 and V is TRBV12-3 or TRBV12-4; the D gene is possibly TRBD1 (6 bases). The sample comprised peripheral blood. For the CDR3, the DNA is TGTGCCAGCCTGAGGACAGAGAACACTGAAGCTTTCTTT. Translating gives CASLRTENTEAFF.